The 2 T cell receptor beta chains presented below share a single source sample, sequenced in a study of T-cell reconstitution after alpha-beta-depleted transplantation in children. This sample's TCRbeta library carried unique molecular identifier barcodes. TCRdb reprocessed the PCR reads with MiXCR, giving one entry per CDR3 protein. Of a few hundred thousand distinct CDR3 sequences listed, roughly 13% are singletons. This material consisted of PBMCs, mostly from graft donor cells, taken 360 days after TCRalphabeta/CD19-depleted stem cell transplant. All receptors derive from a male patient under 18 who had a stem cell transplant for acute myeloid leukemia, so the T cells may come from the graft donor.

This clonotype was observed a few times. V gene TRBV29-1 combines with J gene TRBJ2-5; no clear D. From germline, CDR1 is SQVTM and CDR2 ANQGSEA. Trimming took off 2 bases at V and 5 bases at J, with 12 bases between the two ends. The CDR3 has 13 amino acids. DNA of the CDR3: TGCAGCGTTGAATTGGCAGTTGGGGAGACCCAGTACTTC. Its protein is CSVELAVGETQYF.

This clonotype has a handful of counts. The chain links TRBV7-6 to TRBJ1-1; TRBD1 matches 7 bases. After removal of 5 bases from V and 4 bases from J, the junction contained 10 bases not matched to a gene. Germline V gene sequence: CDR1 SGHVS, CDR2 FNYEAQ. The CDR3 is 15 residues long. The CDR3 DNA is TGTGCCAGCAGCCTCCAGGGGGTCGGCGGCACTGAAGCTTTCTTT. The encoded protein is CASSLQGVGGTEAFF.